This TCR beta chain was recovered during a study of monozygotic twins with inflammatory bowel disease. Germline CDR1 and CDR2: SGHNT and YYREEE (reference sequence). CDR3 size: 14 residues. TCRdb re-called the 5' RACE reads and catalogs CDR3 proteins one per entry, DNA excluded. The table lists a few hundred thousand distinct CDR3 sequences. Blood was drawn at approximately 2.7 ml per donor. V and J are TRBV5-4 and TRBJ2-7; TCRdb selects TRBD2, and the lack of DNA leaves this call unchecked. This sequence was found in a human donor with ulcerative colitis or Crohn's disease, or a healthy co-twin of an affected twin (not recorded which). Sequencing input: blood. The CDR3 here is CASSPGGSYYEQYF.